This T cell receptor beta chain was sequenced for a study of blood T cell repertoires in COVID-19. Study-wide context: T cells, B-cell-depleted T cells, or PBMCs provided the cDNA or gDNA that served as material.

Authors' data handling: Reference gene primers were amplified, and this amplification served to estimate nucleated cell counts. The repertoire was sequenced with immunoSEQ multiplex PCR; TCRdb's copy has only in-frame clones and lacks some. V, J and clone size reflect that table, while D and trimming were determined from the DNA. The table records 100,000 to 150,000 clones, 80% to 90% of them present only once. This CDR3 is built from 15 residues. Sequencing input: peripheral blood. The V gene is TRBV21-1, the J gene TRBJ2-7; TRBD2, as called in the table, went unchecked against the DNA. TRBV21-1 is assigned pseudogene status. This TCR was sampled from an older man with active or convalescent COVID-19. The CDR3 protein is CASSMRGPDSYEQYF. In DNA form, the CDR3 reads TGTGCCAGCAGCATGCGGGGGCCAGACTCCTACGAGCAGTACTTC.